Sequencing of this TCR beta chain was carried out in a study of HIV-infected children after antiretroviral therapy interruption. Looking at the study overall: Children were on planned treatment interruption or continuous treatment. Continuous-treatment samples came from weeks 0, 48 and 150.

Treatment indicated: PENTA 11 planned treatment interruption arm or continuous ART arm. Worth noting for this clonotype: Its antigen is still unknown.

Unique molecular identifiers were included in an RNA-based 3' RACE TCR library. TCRdb processed the 3' RACE reads anew with MiXCR; each CDR3 protein has one entry. Of about 86,000 distinct CDR3 sequences listed, about 6.3% are singletons. This CDR3 is built from 14 residues. Trimming stripped 0 bases from V and 4 bases from J, with 10 bases between. Germline CDR1 and CDR2: SGDLS and YYNGEE. General study results and limits: The CD45RA+ naive sort may contain some EMRA or stem memory cells.

The sequenced sample was CD45RA+ CD4+ T cells from PBMCs, pooled from several time points, obtained from a donor given antiretroviral therapy, either interrupted or continuous. Regarding subset: naive CD4+ CD45RA+ CD45RO- T cells. The receptor was derived from a pool of human donors with HIV. The chain is built from TRBV9 and TRBJ2-5; D possibly uses TRBD1 or TRBD2 (5 bases each). Here the CDR3 DNA reads TGTGCCAGCAGCGTAGCAACAGGAGGAGAGACCCAGTACTTC. As protein: CASSVATGGETQYF.